This note documents a single T cell receptor (beta chain) sequence. Its antigen is unknown. These data originate in a study of vaccination effects on CD4 cells after COVID-19. The method was immunoSEQ multiplex PCR; TCRdb's version includes in-frame clones alone and lacks a portion of them. The data contain tens of thousands of clones, roughly three quarters of them singletons. ViraFEST expansion of antigen-specific CD4+ T cells with viral peptide pools preceded sequencing. A roughly ten-day culture period preceded the isolation of CD4+ T cells. Infection with SARS-CoV-2 occurred in the person between March and December 2020, and PCR confirmed it. A few million PBMC were seeded per well and grown in the presence of approximately 9.5 IU/ml IL-2 and about 10 ug/ml peptides. Cultures received IL-2 medium that replaced half the medium on days 3 and 7. Overall study results and limits: Early post-infection timepoints were missing from the study, which also had few convalescent patients.

The V end was cut by 3 bases, the J end by 6 bases, with 9 bases between. The length of the CDR3 is 11 residues. Germline lookup yields CDR1 DFQATT and CDR2 SNEGSKA (reference sequence). This chain joins TRBV20-1 and TRBJ2-7, with a tentative D call TRBD2 (5 bases). This clonotype was sampled from a human donor who had a prior SARS-CoV-2 infection. Specimen: CD4+ T cells from PBMCs cultured with SARS-CoV-2 spike peptides, collected before COVID-19 vaccination. As DNA, the CDR3 is TGCAGTGCTAGTACTCGGGGCGAGCAGTACTTC. It encodes CSASTRGEQYF.